Described below is a single TCR beta chain sequence and its context. Authors' data handling: Nucleated cell counts were estimated from reference gene primer amplification. Clones were sequenced by immunoSEQ multiplex PCR, and TCRdb holds only the in-frame ones, with some missing. The V and J calls and clone size were taken over from that table, and D and trimming were inferred from the DNA. This sample has some 400,000 clones, with roughly 77% found just once. This sample is drawn from a study of blood T cell repertoires in COVID-19. Germline values: CDR1 SGHDN, CDR2 FVKESK. There are 14 residues in the CDR3. The V and J ends lost 0 bases and 4 bases respectively, with 9 bases between them.

Sequences were obtained from peripheral blood. This clonotype was obtained from a human donor with acute or convalescent COVID-19. The donor label of this sample is uncertain. The V gene is TRBV14, the J gene TRBJ1-1; D not resolved. The CDR3 DNA sequence: TGTGCCAGCAGCCAAGACTCGAGTGGCACTGAAGCTTTCTTT. This sequence encodes CASSQDSSGTEAFF.